The 24 T cell receptor beta chains listed next were all sequenced from one sample in a study of preoperative IRX-2 immunotherapy in early breast cancer. Treatment meaning: preoperative locoregional IRX-2 cytokine immunotherapy. Profiling relied on immunoSEQ multiplex PCR, and the TCRdb table lists in-frame clones only, not all of them. Of around 62,000 clones in the sample, roughly 94% were seen once. Specimen collection occurred from a patient treated with IRX-2 immunotherapy. The receptors were gathered from a human donor with breast cancer.

The chain joins TRBV11-3 to TRBJ2-1; 7 nucleotides match TRBD2. There are 16 residues in the CDR3. Germline loops: CDR1 SGHNT, CDR2 YENEEA. The V and J ends lost 1 base and 0 bases, in that order; junction bases with no gene match: 3. The CDR3 DNA follows: TGTGCCAGCAGCTTAGGGGTAGCGGGCTCCTACAATGAGCAGTTCTTC. It codes for CASSLGVAGSYNEQFF.

The V and J genes are TRBV7-2 and TRBJ1-2, with D perhaps TRBD1 (5 bases). Germline CDR1 is SGHTA and CDR2 is FQGNSA. This CDR3 region has 15 residues. V shed 0 bases and J shed 5 bases, with 13 bases lying between them. The CDR3 is CASSLAPGPQYGYTF. The CDR3 DNA is TGTGCCAGCAGCTTAGCCCCAGGGCCCCAATATGGCTACACCTTC.

This rearrangement joins TRBV28 to TRBJ2-5; 13 bases are shared with TRBD2. The V gene end was trimmed by 8 bases and the J gene end by 0 bases; junction bases not matched to a gene: 6. CDR1 and CDR2 from the germline V gene are MDHEN and SYDVKM. CDR3 length equals 16 residues. CDR3 DNA sequence: TGTGCCAGCGTTATGGGACTAGCGGGATACCAAGAGACCCAGTACTTC. It yields the protein CASVMGLAGYQETQYF.

This clone was found once. This chain links TRBV28 with TRBJ2-5; the match to TRBD1 covers 9 bases. This CDR3 comprises 15 residues. CDR1 and CDR2 from the germline V gene are MDHEN and SYDVKM. V gave up 4 bases and J gave up 4 bases; unmatched junction bases: 7. In DNA, the CDR3 is TGTGCCAGCAGTTCCCGGACAGGGGAAGGAGAGACCCAGTACTTC. Translation gives CASSSRTGEGETQYF.

Here the CDR3 reads CASSSAGPYEQYF. The CDR3 DNA follows: TGTGCCAGCTCATCCGCCGGGCCCTACGAGCAGTACTTC. The chain joins TRBV18 to TRBJ2-7; D is unclear. The CDR3 covers 13 residues. Germline assignment: CDR1 KGHSH and CDR2 LQKENI. The V end was cut by 5 bases, the J end by 2 bases, with 10 bases between.

The rearrangement uses TRBV4-2 and TRBJ1-2; D is undetermined. CDR1 LGHNA and CDR2 YNFKEQ come from the germline V gene. The germline V and J ends were trimmed by 0 bases and 4 bases, with 12 bases remaining between them. This CDR3 is 15 amino acids long. DNA for the CDR3: TGTGCCAGCAGCCAAGATGAAAGCAAGACCTATGGCTACACCTTC. Encoded protein: CASSQDESKTYGYTF.

The chain carries TRBV7-8 and TRBJ2-2; D not resolved. Trimming shortened V by 5 bases and J by 1 base, and 11 bases separated the two germline ends. CDR1 is SGHVS and CDR2 is FQNEAQ in the germline V gene. CDR3 length equals 15 residues. The CDR3 loop is CASSPSRQNTGELFF. Written as DNA, the CDR3 is TGTGCCAGCAGCCCAAGTCGCCAGAACACCGGGGAGCTGTTTTTT.

The chain employs TRBV5-4 and TRBJ1-2; 12 positions match TRBD1. CDR3 length equals 16 residues. Germline assignment: CDR1 SGHNT and CDR2 YYREEE (reference sequence). V shed 4 bases and J 4 bases; nucleotides not matched to a gene: 8. This CDR3 is CASSPGTGGASYGYTF. The CDR3, as DNA: TGTGCCAGCAGCCCCGGGACAGGGGGCGCATCCTATGGCTACACCTTC.

The V call is TRBV30, the J call TRBJ1-2, with 10 nucleotides matching TRBD1. Looked up from germline, CDR1 is GTSNPN and CDR2 is SVGIG (reference sequence). J lost 4 bases, V lost 8 bases, and 13 bases had no gene match. The CDR3 spans 15 residues. The CDR3, as DNA: TGTGCCCCCGGACAGGGGGAAATGGGCACCTATGGCTACACCTTC. This codes for CAPGQGEMGTYGYTF.

The chain couples TRBV10-3 to TRBJ2-5, with TRBD2 identical over 9 bases. Germline CDR1 and CDR2: ENHRY and SYGVKD. With V trimmed by 6 bases and J by 7 bases, 9 bases remained unmatched. The CDR3 contains 14 residues. The CDR3 nucleotides are TGTGCCATCAGAAGGGCGGGAGGGAACGGGACCCAGTACTTC. This translates into CAIRRAGGNGTQYF.

The J gene is TRBJ2-7, the V gene TRBV7-2; D unresolved. The germline gives CDR1 SGHTA, CDR2 FQGNSA. The CDR3 has 15 residues. The ends were cut back, 5 bases at V and 0 bases at J, with 14 bases in the middle. CDR3 amino acids: CASSPSKLSSYEQYF. The CDR3 nucleotides read TGTGCCAGCAGCCCAAGCAAATTGAGCTCCTACGAGCAGTACTTC.

V and J are TRBV11-3 and TRBJ2-3; 14 bases align to TRBD2. The length of the CDR3 is 16 residues. Losses at the gene ends were 5 bases for V and 3 bases for J; bases not matched to a gene: 4. Per germline, CDR1 SGHNT and CDR2 YENEEA. Written as DNA, the CDR3 is TGTGCCAGCAGCCGCGGGACTAGCGGGAGAACAGATACGCAGTATTTT. Protein product: CASSRGTSGRTDTQYF.

The chain employs TRBV6-6 and TRBJ2-1, with TRBD1 as a possible D gene (6 bases). There are 16 residues in the CDR3. Trimming shortened V by 2 bases and J by 0 bases, and 11 bases separated the two germline ends. The germline V gene has CDR1 MNHNY and CDR2 SVGAGI (reference sequence). The CDR3 region has the DNA TGTGCCAGCAGTTACCCGACAGGATTCTCCTACAATGAGCAGTTCTTC. Its translation is CASSYPTGFSYNEQFF.

This chain uses TRBV6-1 with TRBJ1-2; 8 nucleotides line up with TRBD1. CDR1 and CDR2 (germline): MNHNS, SASEGT. V trimming: 6 bases; J trimming: 7 bases; junction bases outside the gene matches: 7. The CDR3 contains 13 residues. CDR3 sequence (DNA): TGTGCCAGCAGGCAGACAGGGGCCCTTGGCTACACCTTC. It is translated as CASRQTGALGYTF.

The chain recombines TRBV2 with TRBJ1-2; 8 bases are shared with TRBD1. Germline V gives CDR1 SNHLY, CDR2 FYNNEI. The CDR3 is 14 amino acids. With V trimmed by 6 bases and J by 8 bases, 11 bases remained unmatched. The CDR3 bases are TGTGCCAGCAGGAACTGGACAGGGTTGGAGGGCTACACCTTC. Translation gives CASRNWTGLEGYTF.

This clone showed up just once. The rearrangement uses TRBV6-5 and TRBJ2-2; the D gene is possibly TRBD2 (6 bases). CDR3 length: 14 amino acids. V was shortened by 6 bases and J by 3 bases, with 11 bases between the two germline ends. Germline V gene lookup returns CDR1 MNHEY and CDR2 SVGAGI. The CDR3, as DNA: TGTGCCAGCAGGACTAGTAGAGACACCGGGGAGCTGTTTTTT. This translates into CASRTSRDTGELFF.

In this sample, this clone turned up once. The J gene is TRBJ2-7, the V gene TRBV4-2; a possible D gene is TRBD1 (6 bases). The germline V gene has CDR1 LGHNA and CDR2 YNFKEQ. V lost 6 bases, J lost 3 bases, and 18 bases lay in between. The CDR3 spans 15 residues. The CDR3: CASSPKRDRSYEQYF. CDR3 nucleotides: TGTGCCAGCAGTCCAAAACGCGACAGGAGCTACGAGCAGTACTTC.

This chain joins TRBV30 and TRBJ2-7; 8 bases agree with TRBD2. This CDR3 has 14 residues. With 4 bases clipped from V and 5 bases from J, the junction kept 10 bases outside the gene matches. Germline CDR1 is GTSNPN and CDR2 is SVGIG (reference sequence). CDR3 loop: CAWTSGSWGHEQYF. The DNA of the CDR3 is TGTGCCTGGACAAGCGGGAGTTGGGGTCACGAGCAGTACTTC.

This sequence joins TRBV9 and TRBJ2-5, with D uncertain. The CDR3 has 12 amino acids. Germline CDR1 SGDLS, CDR2 YYNGEE. V shed 0 bases and J shed 4 bases, with 4 bases lying between them. CDR3 coding DNA: TGTGCCAGCAGCGTAGGGGGAGAGACCCAGTACTTC. This gives the protein CASSVGGETQYF.

The chain couples TRBV6-5 to TRBJ2-6; D not resolved. The germline V gene encodes CDR1 MNHEY and CDR2 SVGAGI. V was shortened by 6 bases and J by 3 bases, with 12 bases between the two germline ends. The CDR3 loop spans 15 amino acids. The CDR3 region is CASRFRWYGANVLTF. CDR3 nucleotide sequence: TGTGCCAGCAGGTTTCGGTGGTATGGGGCCAACGTCCTGACTTTC.

The chain couples TRBV18 to TRBJ2-7; 15 bases line up with TRBD2. The CDR3 sequence is 15 residues long. After removal of 5 bases from V and 4 bases from J, the junction contained 3 bases not matched to a gene. CDR1 is KGHSH and CDR2 is LQKENI in the germline V gene. CDR3 region: CASSGGLAGGYEQYF. CDR3 DNA: TGTGCCAGCTCAGGGGGACTAGCGGGAGGTTACGAGCAGTACTTC.

The genes are TRBV11-2 and TRBJ2-3, with no clear D. The ends were cut back, 5 bases at V and 6 bases at J, with 6 bases in the middle. Germline V gene lookup returns CDR1 SGHAT and CDR2 FQNNGV. CDR3 length: 11 amino acids. The CDR3 here is CASSAADTQYF. DNA for the CDR3: TGTGCCAGCAGCGCCGCTGATACGCAGTATTTT. Supplemented by reference TRBV11-2 and TRBJ2-3, the full variable domain reads EAGVAQSPRYKIIEKRQSVAFWCNPISGHATLYWYQQILGQGPKLLIQFQNNGVVDDSQLPKDRFSAERLKGVDSTLKIQPAKLEDSAVYLCASSAADTQYFGPGTRLTVL.

This clone was seen a single time. The chain combines TRBV7-8 with TRBJ2-7; D is possibly TRBD1 (6 bases). Germline values: CDR1 SGHVS, CDR2 FQNEAQ. The CDR3 contains 14 residues. The V end was cut by 3 bases, the J end by 2 bases, with 11 bases between. The CDR3 DNA sequence: TGTGCCAGCAGCTTCCGGGACACAGCCTACGAGCAGTACTTC. Translated: CASSFRDTAYEQYF.

This clone was observed once. The rearrangement links TRBV19 to TRBJ1-5; weak D call: TRBD1 (5 bases). The CDR3 is 12 residues long. Trimming stripped 7 bases from V and 7 bases from J, with 11 bases between. Germline lookup yields CDR1 LNHDA and CDR2 SQIVND (reference sequence). The CDR3 sequence: CASKGRLQPQHF. CDR3 in DNA: TGTGCCAGTAAGGGGCGCCTACAGCCCCAGCATTTT.